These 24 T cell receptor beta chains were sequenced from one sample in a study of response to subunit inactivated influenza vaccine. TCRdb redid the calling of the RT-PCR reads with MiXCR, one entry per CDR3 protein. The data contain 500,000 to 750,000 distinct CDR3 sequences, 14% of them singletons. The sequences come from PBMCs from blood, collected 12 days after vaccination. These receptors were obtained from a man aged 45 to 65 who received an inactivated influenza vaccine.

The CDR3 nucleotides are TGTGCCAGCAGTTTCGAGAGGACAGCCTCCCAGCATTTT. Residues: CASSFERTASQHF. The gene calls are TRBV12-3 or TRBV12-4 and TRBJ1-5, with a possible D match to TRBD1 (6 bases). CDR3 length: 13 amino acids. V was trimmed by 3 bases and J by 11 bases, leaving 14 bases between them.

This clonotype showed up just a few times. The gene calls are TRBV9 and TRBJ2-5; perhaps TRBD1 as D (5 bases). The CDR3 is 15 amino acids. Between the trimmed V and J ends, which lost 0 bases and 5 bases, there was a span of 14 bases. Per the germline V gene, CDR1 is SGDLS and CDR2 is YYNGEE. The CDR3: CASSVEGAFGETQYF. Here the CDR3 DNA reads TGTGCCAGCAGCGTAGAAGGGGCGTTCGGGGAGACCCAGTACTTC. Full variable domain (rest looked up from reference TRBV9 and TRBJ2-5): DSGVTQTPKHLITATGQRVTLRCSPRSGDLSVYWYQQSLDQGLQFLIQYYNGEERAKGNILERFSAQQFPDLHSELNLSSLELGDSALYFCASSVEGAFGETQYFGPGTRLLVL.

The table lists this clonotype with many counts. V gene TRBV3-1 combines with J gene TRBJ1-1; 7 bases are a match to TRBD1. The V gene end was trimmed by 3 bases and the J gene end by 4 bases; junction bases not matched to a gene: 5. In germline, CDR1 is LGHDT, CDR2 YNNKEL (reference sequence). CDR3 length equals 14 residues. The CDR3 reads CASSQGYRGTEAFF. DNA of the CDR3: TGTGCCAGCAGCCAGGGGTACAGGGGCACTGAAGCTTTCTTT.

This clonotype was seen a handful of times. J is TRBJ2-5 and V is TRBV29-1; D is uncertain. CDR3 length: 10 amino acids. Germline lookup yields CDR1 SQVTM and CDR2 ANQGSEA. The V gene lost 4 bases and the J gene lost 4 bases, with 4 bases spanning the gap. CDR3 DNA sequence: TGCAGCGTTGGCACAGAGACCCAGTACTTC. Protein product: CSVGTETQYF. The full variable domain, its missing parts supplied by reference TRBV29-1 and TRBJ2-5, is SAVISQKPSRDICQRGTSLTIQCQVDSQVTMMFWYRQQPGQSLTLIATANQGSEATYESGFVIDKFPISRPNLTFSTLTVSNMSPEDSSIYLCSVGTETQYFGPGTRLLVL.

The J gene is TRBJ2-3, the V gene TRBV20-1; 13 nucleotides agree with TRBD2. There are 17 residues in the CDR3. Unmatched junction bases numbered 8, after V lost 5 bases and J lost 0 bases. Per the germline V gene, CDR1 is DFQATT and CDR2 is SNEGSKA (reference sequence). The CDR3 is CSARGTSGDLSTDTQYF. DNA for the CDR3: TGCAGTGCTCGCGGGACTAGCGGGGACCTCAGCACAGATACGCAGTATTTT.

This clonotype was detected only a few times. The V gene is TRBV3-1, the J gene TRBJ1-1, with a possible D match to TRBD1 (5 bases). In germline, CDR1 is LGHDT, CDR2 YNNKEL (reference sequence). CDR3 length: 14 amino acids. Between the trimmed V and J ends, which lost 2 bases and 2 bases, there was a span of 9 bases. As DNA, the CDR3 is TGTGCCAGCAGCCAACAGGGTTTCAACACTGAAGCTTTCTTT. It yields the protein CASSQQGFNTEAFF.

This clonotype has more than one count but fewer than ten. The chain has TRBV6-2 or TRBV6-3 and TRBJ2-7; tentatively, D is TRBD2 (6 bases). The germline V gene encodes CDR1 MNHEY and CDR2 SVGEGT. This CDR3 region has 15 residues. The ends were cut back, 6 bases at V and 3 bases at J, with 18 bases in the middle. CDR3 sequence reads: CASSREGGFNYEQYF. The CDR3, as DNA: TGTGCCAGCAGCCGCGAAGGAGGGTTCAACTACGAGCAGTACTTC.

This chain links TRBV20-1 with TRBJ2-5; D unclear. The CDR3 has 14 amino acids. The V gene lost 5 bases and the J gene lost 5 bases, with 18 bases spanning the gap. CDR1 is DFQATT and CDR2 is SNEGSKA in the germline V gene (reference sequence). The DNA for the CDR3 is TGCAGTGCTGGCAGGTCGCACGCTCGGGAGACCCAGTACTTC. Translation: CSAGRSHARETQYF.

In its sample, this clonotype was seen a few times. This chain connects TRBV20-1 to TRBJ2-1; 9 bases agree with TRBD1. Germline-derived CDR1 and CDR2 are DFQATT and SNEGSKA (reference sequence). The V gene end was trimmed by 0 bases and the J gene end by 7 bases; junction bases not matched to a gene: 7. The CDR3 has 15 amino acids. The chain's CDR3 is CSARDLGQGGNEQFF. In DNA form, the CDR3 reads TGCAGTGCTAGAGATTTGGGACAGGGCGGTAATGAGCAGTTCTTC.

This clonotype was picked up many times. CDR3 sequence: CASSTWNTDTQYF. Here the CDR3 DNA reads TGTGCCAGCAGCACCTGGAACACAGATACGCAGTATTTT. V gene TRBV5-6 combines with J gene TRBJ2-3; D uncertain. Germline V gene data show CDR1 as SGHDT and CDR2 as YYEEEE. The germline V and J ends were trimmed by 4 bases and 2 bases, with 8 bases remaining between them. The length of the CDR3 is 13 residues.

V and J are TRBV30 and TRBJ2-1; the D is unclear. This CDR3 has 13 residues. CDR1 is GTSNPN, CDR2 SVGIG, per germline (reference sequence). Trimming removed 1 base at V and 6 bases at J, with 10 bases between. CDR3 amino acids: CAWSALRVNEQFF. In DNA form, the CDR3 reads TGTGCCTGGAGTGCCCTGCGTGTCAATGAGCAGTTCTTC.

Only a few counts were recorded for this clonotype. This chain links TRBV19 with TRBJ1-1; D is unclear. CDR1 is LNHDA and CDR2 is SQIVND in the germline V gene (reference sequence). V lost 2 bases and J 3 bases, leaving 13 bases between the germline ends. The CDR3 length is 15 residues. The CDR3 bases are TGTGCCAGTAGTATAATTTATGCAGCTTACACTGAAGCTTTCTTT. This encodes CASSIIYAAYTEAFF.

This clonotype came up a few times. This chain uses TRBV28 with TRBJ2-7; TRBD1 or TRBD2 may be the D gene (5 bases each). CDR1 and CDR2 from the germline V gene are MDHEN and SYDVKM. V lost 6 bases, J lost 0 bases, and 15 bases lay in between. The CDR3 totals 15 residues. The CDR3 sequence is CASSSPGRNSYEQYF. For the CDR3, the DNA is TGTGCCAGCAGCTCCCCGGGACGCAACTCCTACGAGCAGTACTTC.

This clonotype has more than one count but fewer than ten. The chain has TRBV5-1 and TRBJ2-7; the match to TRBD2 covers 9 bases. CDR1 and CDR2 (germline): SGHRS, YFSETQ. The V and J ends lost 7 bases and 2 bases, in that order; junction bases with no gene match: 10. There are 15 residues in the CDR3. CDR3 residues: CASGPRAGGTYEQYF. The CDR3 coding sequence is TGCGCCAGCGGCCCCCGTGCGGGGGGGACCTACGAGCAGTACTTC.

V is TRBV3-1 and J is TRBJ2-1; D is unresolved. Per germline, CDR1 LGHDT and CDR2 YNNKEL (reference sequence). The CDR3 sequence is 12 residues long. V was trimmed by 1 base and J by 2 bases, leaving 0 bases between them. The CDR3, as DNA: TGTGCCAGCAGCCAAGCCTACAATGAGCAGTTCTTC. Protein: CASSQAYNEQFF.

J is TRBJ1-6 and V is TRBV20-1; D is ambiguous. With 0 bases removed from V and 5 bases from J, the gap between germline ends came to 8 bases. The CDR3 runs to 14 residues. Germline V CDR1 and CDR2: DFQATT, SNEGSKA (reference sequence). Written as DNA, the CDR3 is TGCAGTGCTAGAGACGCCGGAGATAATTCACCCCTCCACTTT. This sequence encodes CSARDAGDNSPLHF.

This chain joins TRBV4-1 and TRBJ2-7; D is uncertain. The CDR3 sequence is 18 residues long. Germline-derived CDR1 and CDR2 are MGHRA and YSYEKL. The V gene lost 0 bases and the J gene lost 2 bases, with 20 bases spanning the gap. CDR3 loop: CASSQDPRSVAVPYEQYF. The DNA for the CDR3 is TGCGCCAGCAGCCAAGATCCTCGGTCTGTGGCGGTACCCTACGAGCAGTACTTC.

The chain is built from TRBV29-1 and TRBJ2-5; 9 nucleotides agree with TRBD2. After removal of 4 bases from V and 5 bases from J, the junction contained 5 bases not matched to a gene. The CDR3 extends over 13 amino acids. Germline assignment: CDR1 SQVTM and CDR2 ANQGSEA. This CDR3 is CSVGRGGFETQYF. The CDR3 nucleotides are TGCAGCGTTGGGCGGGGGGGATTTGAGACCCAGTACTTC.

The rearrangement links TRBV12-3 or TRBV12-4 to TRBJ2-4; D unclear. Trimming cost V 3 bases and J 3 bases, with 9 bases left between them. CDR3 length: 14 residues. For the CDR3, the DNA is TGTGCCAGCAGTTTGGCGTCAGTCAAAAACATTCAGTACTTC. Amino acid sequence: CASSLASVKNIQYF.

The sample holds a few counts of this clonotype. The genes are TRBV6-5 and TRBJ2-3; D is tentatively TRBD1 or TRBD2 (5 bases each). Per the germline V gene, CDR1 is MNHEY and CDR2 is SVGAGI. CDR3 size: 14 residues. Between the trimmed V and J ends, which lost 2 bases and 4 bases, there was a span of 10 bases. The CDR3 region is CASSYPGTPDTQYF. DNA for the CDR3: TGTGCCAGCAGTTACCCAGGGACCCCAGATACGCAGTATTTT.

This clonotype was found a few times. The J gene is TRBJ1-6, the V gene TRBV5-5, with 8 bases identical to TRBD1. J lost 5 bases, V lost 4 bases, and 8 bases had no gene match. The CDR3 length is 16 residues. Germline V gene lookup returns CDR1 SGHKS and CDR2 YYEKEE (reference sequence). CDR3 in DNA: TGTGCCAGCAGCAAGGAACTGGGACAGGATAATTCACCCCTCCACTTT. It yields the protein CASSKELGQDNSPLHF.

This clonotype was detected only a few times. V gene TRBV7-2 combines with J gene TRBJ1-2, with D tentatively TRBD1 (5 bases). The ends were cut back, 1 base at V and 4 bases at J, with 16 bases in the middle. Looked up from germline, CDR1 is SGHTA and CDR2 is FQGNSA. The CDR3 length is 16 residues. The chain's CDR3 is CASSLGGTATSYGYTF. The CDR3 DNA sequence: TGTGCCAGCAGCTTAGGAGGGACCGCCACCTCCTATGGCTACACCTTC.

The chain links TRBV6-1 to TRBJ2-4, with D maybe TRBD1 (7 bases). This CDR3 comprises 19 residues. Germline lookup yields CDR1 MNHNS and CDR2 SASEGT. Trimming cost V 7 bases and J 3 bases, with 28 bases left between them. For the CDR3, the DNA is TGTGCCAGCAATCCCCATAAACGAGACAGGGAGGTTGGCAAAAACATTCAGTACTTC. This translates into CASNPHKRDREVGKNIQYF.

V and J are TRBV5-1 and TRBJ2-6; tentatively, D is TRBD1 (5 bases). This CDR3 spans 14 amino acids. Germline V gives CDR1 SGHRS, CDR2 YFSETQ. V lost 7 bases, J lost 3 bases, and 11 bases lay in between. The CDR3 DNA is TGCGCCAGCGCCCAGGGTGGTGGGGCCAACGTCCTGACTTTC. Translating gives CASAQGGGANVLTF. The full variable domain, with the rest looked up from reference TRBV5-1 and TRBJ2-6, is KAGVTQTPRYLIKTRGQQVTLSCSPISGHRSVSWYQQTPGQGLQFLFEYFSETQRNKGNFPGRFSGRQFSNSRSEMNVSTLELGDSALYLCASAQGGGANVLTFGAGSRLTVL.